The 15 T cell receptor beta chains below come from one sample, sequenced in a study of cytomegalovirus exposure and HLA in healthy donors. PCR was performed using 60 Vbeta and 13 Jbeta primers. Sequenced by immunoSEQ multiplex PCR; TCRdb stores in-frame clones only, minus some. Of around 130,000 clones listed, 80% are singletons. The sample comprised PBMCs. These TCRs come from a woman between 40 and 50 years old in good health and CMV-seronegative.

This rearrangement joins TRBV9 to TRBJ1-1, with 7 bases lining up with TRBD1. Germline V gene data show CDR1 as SGDLS and CDR2 as YYNGEE. With 4 bases clipped from V and 3 bases from J, the junction kept 9 bases outside the gene matches. The CDR3 has 15 amino acids. The CDR3 reads CASSSSGGTDTEAFF. CDR3 nucleotide sequence: TGTGCCAGCAGCTCAAGTGGGGGGACAGACACTGAAGCTTTCTTT.

The table lists this clone with a few counts. The chain combines TRBV27 with TRBJ2-1, with TRBD2 as a possible D gene (5 bases). The V end was cut by 3 bases, the J end by 10 bases, with 10 bases between. The germline CDR1 and CDR2 sequences are MNHEY and SMNVEV (reference sequence). This CDR3 spans 12 amino acids. The CDR3 DNA reads TGTGCCAGCAGTTTCTCCCGAGGGGAGCAGTTCTTC. It encodes CASSFSRGEQFF.

The chain joins TRBV5-8 to TRBJ2-2, with 10 bases identical to TRBD1. CDR1 and CDR2 (germline): SGHTS, YDEGEE. With V trimmed by 4 bases and J by 7 bases, 4 bases remained unmatched. The CDR3 extends over 14 amino acids. The CDR3 DNA is TGTGCCAGCAGCAAGGGACAGGGGATCGGGGAGCTGTTTTTT. Translating it yields CASSKGQGIGELFF. The full variable domain, its missing parts supplied by reference TRBV5-8 and TRBJ2-2, is EAGVTQSPTHLIKTRGQQATLRCSPISGHTSVYWYQQALGLGLQFLLWYDEGEERNRGNFPPRFSGRQFPNYSSELNVNALELEDSALYLCASSKGQGIGELFFGEGSRLTVL.

This clone was observed a single time. The CDR3 nucleotides read TGTGCCAGCAGCCGGACTAGCGGGAGTGCCTACGAGCAGTACTTC. Amino acids: CASSRTSGSAYEQYF. This chain joins TRBV11-3 and TRBJ2-7, with 13 nucleotides matching TRBD2. The V and J ends lost 5 bases and 2 bases, in that order; junction bases with no gene match: 3. Per germline, CDR1 SGHNT and CDR2 YENEEA. This CDR3 region has 15 residues.

This clone was picked up one time. The V call is TRBV6-6, the J call TRBJ1-6; TRBD1 matches 10 bases. Germline V gene sequence: CDR1 MNHNY, CDR2 SVGAGI (reference sequence). Trimming removed 11 bases from V and 8 bases from J; junction bases left unmatched: 9. There are 14 residues in the CDR3. The CDR3: CAGGSGQGYSPLHF. The CDR3 region has the DNA TGTGCCGGAGGATCGGGACAGGGGTATTCACCCCTCCACTTT.

The genes are TRBV4-3 and TRBJ2-1; 11 positions match TRBD2. The CDR3 totals 17 residues. V was clipped by 2 bases and J by 5 bases; unmatched bases: 8. Germline V CDR1 and CDR2: LGHNA, YSLEER. DNA for the CDR3: TGCGCCAGCAGCCAATACGCAACGGGACTAGCGGACAATGAGCAGTTCTTC. As protein: CASSQYATGLADNEQFF.

The J gene is TRBJ2-1, the V gene TRBV5-1; 10 positions agree with TRBD2. The CDR3 has 15 amino acids. From germline, CDR1 is SGHRS and CDR2 YFSETQ. V shed 2 bases, J shed 7 bases, and the junction held 6 bases outside the gene matches. CDR3 residues: CASSLPGTSVNEQFF. As DNA, the CDR3 is TGCGCCAGCAGCTTACCGGGGACTAGCGTTAATGAGCAGTTCTTC.

The V gene is TRBV4-1, the J gene TRBJ1-5; the D gene is possibly TRBD1 (5 bases). The CDR3 is made up of 17 amino acids. Trimming left V 1 base short and J 6 bases short, with 19 bases between. The germline gives CDR1 MGHRA, CDR2 YSYEKL. The CDR3, as DNA: TGCGCCAGCAGCCAAGTACGCGGTTCCGGGGGTGGTCAGCCCCAGCATTTT. Translating it yields CASSQVRGSGGGQPQHF.

The chain's CDR3 is CASSPRQGGNIQYF. In nucleotides, the CDR3 is TGTGCCAGCTCACCCCGACAGGGGGGAAACATTCAGTACTTC. J is TRBJ2-4 and V is TRBV18, with 9 bases fitting TRBD1. After removal of 3 bases from V and 6 bases from J, the junction contained 3 bases not matched to a gene. This CDR3 is 14 amino acids long. Germline lookup yields CDR1 KGHSH and CDR2 LQKENI.

The gene calls are TRBV7-9 and TRBJ2-3; 11 nucleotides line up with TRBD2. V shed 6 bases and J 4 bases; nucleotides not matched to a gene: 15. Germline V gives CDR1 SEHNR, CDR2 FQNEAQ (reference sequence). This CDR3 has 18 residues. CDR3 nucleotides: TGTGCCAGCAGTCTACCCGCGAAAACTAGCGGGAGCTCAGATACGCAGTATTTT. Protein: CASSLPAKTSGSSDTQYF.

The count of this clone is one. The genes are TRBV4-2 and TRBJ2-7; 7 nucleotides align to TRBD1. V shed 4 bases and J 6 bases; nucleotides not matched to a gene: 6. The V gene's germline CDR1 is LGHNA and CDR2 YNFKEQ. This CDR3 comprises 13 residues. CDR3 amino acids: CASSPPPGGEQYF. CDR3 in DNA: TGTGCCAGCAGCCCCCCCCCAGGGGGCGAGCAGTACTTC.

The J gene is TRBJ2-5, the V gene TRBV29-1; 12 nucleotides align to TRBD2. The germline V gene has CDR1 SQVTM and CDR2 ANQGSEA. V trimming: 1 base; J trimming: 5 bases; junction bases outside the gene matches: 8. The CDR3 runs 16 residues. The CDR3 loop is CSVEGASGRVGETQYF. The CDR3, as DNA: TGCAGCGTTGAAGGGGCTAGCGGGAGGGTTGGGGAGACCCAGTACTTC.

In this sample, this clone turned up a few times. V usage is TRBV29-1 and J usage is TRBJ2-1; TRBD1 matches 9 bases. V was pared by 8 bases and J by 6 bases, with 5 bases of the junction left unmatched. The CDR3 has 12 amino acids. Germline assignment: CDR1 SQVTM and CDR2 ANQGSEA. CDR3 residues: CSLKTGGNEQFF. In DNA form, the CDR3 reads TGCAGCTTAAAGACAGGGGGCAATGAGCAGTTCTTC.

The rearrangement joins TRBV27 to TRBJ2-5; D call uncertain. The J call may be in error: the DNA end matches TRBJ2-7 better. The germline CDR1 and CDR2 sequences are MNHEY and SMNVEV (reference sequence). The CDR3 contains 14 residues. CDR3 DNA sequence: TGTGCCAGCAGTTTTAGCCGGAGCTCCTACGAGCAGTACTTC. It codes for CASSFSRSSYEQYF.

The V call is TRBV7-2, the J call TRBJ2-5; weak D call: TRBD2 (5 bases). The germline gives CDR1 SGHTA, CDR2 FQGNSA. This CDR3 spans 12 amino acids. Trimming cost V 5 bases and J 9 bases, with 13 bases left between them. CDR3 bases: TGTGCCAGCAGCCTGGAACTAGGGCCCCAGTACTTC. Translated: CASSLELGPQYF.